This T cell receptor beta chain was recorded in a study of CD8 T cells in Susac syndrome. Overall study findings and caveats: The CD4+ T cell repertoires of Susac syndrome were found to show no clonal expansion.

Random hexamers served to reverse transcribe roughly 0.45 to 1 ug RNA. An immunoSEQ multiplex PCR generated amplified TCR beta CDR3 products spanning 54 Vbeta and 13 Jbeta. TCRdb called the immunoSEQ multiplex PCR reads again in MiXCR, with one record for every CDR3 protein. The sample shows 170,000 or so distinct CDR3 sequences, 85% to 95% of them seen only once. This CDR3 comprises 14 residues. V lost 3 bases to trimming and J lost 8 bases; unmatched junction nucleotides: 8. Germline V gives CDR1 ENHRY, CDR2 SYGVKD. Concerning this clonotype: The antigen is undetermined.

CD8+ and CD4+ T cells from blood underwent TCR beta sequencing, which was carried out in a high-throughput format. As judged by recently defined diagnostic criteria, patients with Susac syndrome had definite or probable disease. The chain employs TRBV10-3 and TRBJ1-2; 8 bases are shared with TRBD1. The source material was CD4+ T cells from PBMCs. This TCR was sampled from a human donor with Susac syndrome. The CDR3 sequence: CAISEPTGVGGYTF. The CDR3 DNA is TGTGCCATCAGTGAACCGACAGGGGTGGGGGGCTACACCTTC.